This T cell receptor beta chain was found in a study of blood T cell repertoires in COVID-19. Study overall: Acute-phase and convalescent COVID-19 samples originated in the United States, Italy and Spain. T cells, B-cell-depleted T cells, or PBMCs supplied cDNA or gDNA.

The V gene end was trimmed by 9 bases and the J gene end by 3 bases; junction bases not matched to a gene: 9. Germline V gene lookup returns CDR1 MGHDK and CDR2 SYGVNS. There are 15 residues in the CDR3. Seattle enrolled patients during active infection and tracked them longitudinally. Per the original methods: Reference gene primer amplification yielded estimated nucleated cell counts. The table came from immunoSEQ multiplex PCR; TCRdb's copy has only in-frame clones and leaves some out. That table furnishes V, J and clone size, whereas the DNA furnished D and trimming. The sample carries about 95,000 clones, 89% recorded once. This clone showed up just a few times.

Input material: peripheral blood. The TCR comes from a man aged 45 to 65 with COVID-19, enrolled during active disease. This rearrangement joins TRBV25-1 to TRBJ1-3; 9 bases are shared with TRBD1. CDR3 amino acids: CASSGGQGSGNTIYF. The DNA of the CDR3 is TGTGCCAGTTCGGGGGGACAGGGCAGTGGAAACACCATATATTTT.